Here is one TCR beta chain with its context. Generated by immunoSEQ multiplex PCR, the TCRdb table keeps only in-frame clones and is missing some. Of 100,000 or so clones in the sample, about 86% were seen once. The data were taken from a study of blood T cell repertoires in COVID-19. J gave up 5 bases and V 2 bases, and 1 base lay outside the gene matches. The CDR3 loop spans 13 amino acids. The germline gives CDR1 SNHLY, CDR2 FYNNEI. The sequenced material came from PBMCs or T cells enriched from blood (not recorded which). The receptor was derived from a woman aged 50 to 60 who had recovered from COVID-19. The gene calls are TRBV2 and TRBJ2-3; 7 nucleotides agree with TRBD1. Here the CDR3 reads CASSEQGEDTQYF. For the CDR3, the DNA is TGTGCCAGCAGTGAACAGGGGGAAGATACGCAGTATTTT.